Listed below are T cell receptor beta chains from one sample, sequenced in a study of blood T cell repertoires in COVID-19. Produced via immunoSEQ multiplex PCR; TCRdb's table is partial and in-frame only. Among about 90,000 clones listed, about four fifths were seen once. Material for sequencing was peripheral blood. Receptors originate from a woman older than 75 with acute or convalescent COVID-19. Each CDR3 is given with its conserved first and last residue. Fields, in order: D gene, J gene, V gene, clone size, CDR3 protein, CDR3 DNA. D genes are given only for firm matches. A clone size is listed for some rows: how often the clone was seen (once, few, many), or a class if it is expanded.

- | TRBJ1-1 | TRBV28 | - | CASSTSGSLHFKAFF | TGTGCCAGCAGTACCTCAGGCTCCCTCCACTTCAAAGCTTTCTTT
TRBD1 | TRBJ1-5 | TRBV18 | - | CASSPSQGGNQPQHF | TGTGCCAGCTCACCAAGCCAGGGGGGCAATCAGCCCCAGCATTTT
TRBD1 | TRBJ2-2 | TRBV5-1 | - | CASSFMGQESSGELFF | TGCGCCAGCAGCTTTATGGGACAGGAATCCTCCGGGGAGCTGTTTTTT
- | TRBJ2-3 | TRBV9 | - | CASSVGTRRTDTQYF | TGTGCCAGCAGCGTAGGGACACGACGCACAGATACGCAGTATTTT
TRBD1 | TRBJ2-7 | TRBV6-5 | - | CASSYSTGGIYEQYF | TGTGCCAGCAGTTACTCGACAGGGGGAATCTACGAGCAGTACTTC
TRBD2 | TRBJ2-5 | TRBV5-1 | once | CASSLTSGQETQYF | TGCGCCAGCAGCTTGACTAGCGGACAAGAGACCCAGTACTTC
- | TRBJ1-1 | TRBV7-2 | - | CASSPGGGRDTEAFF | TGTGCCAGCAGCCCGGGGGGGGGTAGGGACACTGAAGCTTTCTTT
- | TRBJ1-2 | TRBV5-1 | once | CASSLAQGGYGYTF | TGCGCCAGCAGCTTGGCCCAGGGCGGCTATGGCTACACCTTC
- | TRBJ1-1 | TRBV6-5 | - | CASSWGDVLLNEAFF | TGTGCCAGCAGTTGGGGGGACGTCCTACTAAATGAAGCTTTCTTT
TRBD1 | TRBJ1-2 | TRBV2 | - | CASSRQGNSYGYTF | TGTGCCAGCAGTCGACAGGGTAATTCCTATGGCTACACCTTC
- | TRBJ2-7 | TRBV7-2 | - | CASSLAGQFDSYEQYF | TGTGCCAGCAGCTTAGCAGGACAGTTTGACTCCTACGAGCAGTACTTC
- | TRBJ1-6 | TRBV5-8 | - | CASSLGQKNSPLHF | TGTGCCAGCAGCTTGGGCCAGAAAAATTCACCCCTCCACTTT
- | TRBJ1-2 | TRBV2 | - | CASSEALGVYGYTF | TGTGCCAGCAGTGAAGCGCTCGGGGTCTATGGCTACACCTTC
TRBD1 | TRBJ2-4 | TRBV7-2 | many | CASSLAGGRNIQYF | TGTGCCAGCAGCTTAGCAGGGGGCAGGAACATTCAGTACTTC
- | TRBJ1-1 | TRBV4-2 | few | CASSQDPRTDRMTEAFF | TGTGCCAGCAGCCAAGACCCACGGACTGATCGGATGACTGAAGCTTTCTTT
- | TRBJ1-4 | TRBV7-7 | - | CASSLGGAGTNEKLFF | TGTGCTAGCAGCTTAGGAGGAGCCGGGACTAATGAAAAACTGTTTTTT
- | TRBJ2-1 | TRBV7-6 | - | CASSPSGGNNNEQFF | TGTGCCAGCAGCCCCTCGGGGGGCAACAACAATGAGCAGTTCTTC
TRBD2 | TRBJ2-2 | TRBV9 | - | CASSVGGGTSRNTGELFF | TGTGCCAGCAGCGTAGGAGGGGGGACTAGCCGAAACACCGGGGAGCTGTTTTTT
TRBD1 | TRBJ1-4 | TRBV19 | - | CASSFSRGQEKLFF | TGTGCCAGTAGTTTTTCGAGGGGGCAAGAAAAACTGTTTTTT
- | TRBJ2-7 | TRBV6-5 | - | CASSRPPGYEQYF | TGTGCCAGCAGTCGCCCGCCGGGCTACGAGCAGTACTTC
- | TRBJ2-5 | TRBV6-2/TRBV6-3 | - | CASSYSNEGARRETQYF | TGTGCCAGCAGTTACTCGAATGAAGGAGCAAGGCGAGAGACCCAGTACTTC
TRBD2 | TRBJ2-3 | TRBV29-1 | - | CSVERTSGGTDTQYF | TGCAGCGTTGAGCGGACTAGCGGCGGCACAGATACGCAGTATTTT
- | TRBJ1-2 | TRBV9 | - | CASSTHLGEGGYTF | TGTGCCAGCAGCACCCACCTAGGGGAGGGTGGCTACACCTTC
- | TRBJ2-1 | TRBV7-2 | - | CASRRTVNNNEQFF | TGTGCCAGCAGAAGGACAGTTAATAACAATGAGCAGTTCTTC
- | TRBJ2-7 | TRBV18 | - | CASSPSRAPYEQYF | TGTGCCAGCTCACCAAGCAGGGCACCCTACGAGCAGTACTTC
TRBD2 | TRBJ2-1 | TRBV11-2 | - | CASSRPGGKSYNEQFF | TGTGCCAGCAGCCGACCCGGGGGGAAGTCGTACAATGAGCAGTTCTTC
- | TRBJ1-4 | TRBV19 | few | CASSGAATNEKLFF | TGTGCCAGTAGTGGGGCTGCAACTAATGAAAAACTGTTTTTT
TRBD2 | TRBJ2-1 | TRBV28 | - | CASSPLPGGRANEQFF | TGTGCCAGCAGTCCCCTCCCTGGCGGGAGGGCCAACGAGCAGTTCTTC
TRBD2 | TRBJ2-1 | TRBV6-2/TRBV6-3 | - | CASSWAAGVDSCNEQFF | TGTGCCAGCAGTTGGGCAGCGGGAGTTGACTCCTGCAATGAGCAGTTCTTC
- | TRBJ1-2 | TRBV12-3/TRBV12-4 | - | CASSPTGSDGYTF | TGTGCCAGCAGTCCCACAGGGAGCGATGGCTACACCTTC
TRBD2 | TRBJ2-3 | TRBV30 | - | CAWSFGLAGSKDTQYF | TGTGCCTGGAGTTTCGGACTAGCGGGGAGTAAAGATACGCAGTATTTT
- | TRBJ2-5 | TRBV29-1 | - | CSVLGTRGKETQYF | TGCAGCGTTTTGGGGACGAGGGGGAAAGAGACCCAGTACTTC
- | TRBJ1-3 | TRBV5-4 | - | CASSSLNSGNTIYF | TGTGCCAGCAGCTCACTCAATTCTGGAAACACCATATATTTT
TRBD2 | TRBJ2-3 | TRBV6-2/TRBV6-3 | - | CASSPSLAGFSDTQYF | TGTGCCAGCAGCCCCTCCCTAGCGGGGTTCTCAGATACGCAGTATTTT
- | TRBJ1-1 | TRBV10-3 | - | CAISESGGRSNTEAFF | TGTGCCATCAGTGAGTCCGGGGGAAGGTCGAACACTGAAGCTTTCTTT
- | TRBJ1-1 | TRBV30 | - | CAWSVLGTKAFF | TGTGCCTGGAGTGTGTTGGGGACTAAAGCTTTCTTT
TRBD1 | TRBJ1-4 | TRBV30 | - | CAWSRGQGDEKLFF | TGTGCCTGGAGTAGGGGACAGGGCGATGAAAAACTGTTTTTT
- | TRBJ2-7 | TRBV7-8 | - | CASTVGGGGYEQYF | TGTGCCAGCACCGTAGGGGGAGGGGGCTACGAGCAGTACTTC
- | TRBJ1-5 | TRBV28 | - | CASTPGVHQPQHF | TGTGCCAGCACCCCGGGGGTCCATCAGCCCCAGCATTTT
- | TRBJ1-6 | TRBV7-8 | - | CASSPLRDTYNSPLHF | TGTGCCAGCAGCCCTCTTAGGGACACCTATAATTCACCCCTCCACTTT
- | TRBJ2-7 | TRBV14 | once | CASSQDRYPYSYEQYF | TGTGCCAGCAGCCAAGACAGGTACCCCTACTCCTACGAGCAGTACTTC
- | TRBJ2-1 | TRBV12-3/TRBV12-4 | - | CASGLSRKQFF | TGTGCCAGCGGGCTAAGTCGTAAGCAGTTCTTC
- | TRBJ2-7 | TRBV6-2/TRBV6-3 | - | CASSYLQTEQYF | TGTGCCAGCAGTTACTTACAGACCGAGCAGTACTTC
- | TRBJ1-2 | TRBV18 | - | CASSPGQEYGYTF | TGTGCCAGCTCACCGGGGCAGGAGTATGGCTACACCTTC
TRBD1 | TRBJ1-2 | TRBV6-1 | - | CASSEAGQAYGYTF | TGTGCCAGCAGTGAAGCCGGACAGGCGTATGGCTACACCTTC
- | TRBJ1-3 | TRBV18 | - | CASSPFVGEYSGNTIYF | TGTGCCAGCTCACCTTTTGTGGGCGAGTACTCTGGAAACACCATATATTTT
TRBD1 | TRBJ1-3 | TRBV7-2 | - | CASSGGGTGVGNTIYF | TGTGCCAGCAGCGGAGGGGGGACAGGGGTCGGAAACACCATATATTTT
- | TRBJ1-2 | TRBV6-1 | - | CASSEAGGSRGYTF | TGTGCCAGCAGTGAAGCGGGTGGTTCTAGAGGCTACACCTTC
- | TRBJ1-2 | TRBV7-2 | - | CASSLAGAGGYTF | TGTGCCAGCAGCTTGGCGGGCGCAGGAGGCTACACCTTC
TRBD1 | TRBJ2-1 | TRBV6-6 | once | CASSPQIQGATYNEQFF | TGTGCCAGCAGTCCGCAAATCCAGGGGGCCACCTACAATGAGCAGTTCTTC
- | TRBJ1-4 | TRBV21-1 | - | CASKGQLNEKLFF | TGTGCCAGCAAGGGACAGTTAAATGAAAAACTGTTTTTT
- | TRBJ1-2 | TRBV7-2 | once | CASSLGGGGVNYGYTF | TGTGCCAGCAGCTTAGGAGGCGGGGGCGTTAACTATGGCTACACCTTC